A single sample gave rise to the 27 T cell receptor beta chains below, sequenced in a study of cytomegalovirus exposure and HLA in healthy donors. The PCR was carried out with 60 Vbeta primers and 13 Jbeta primers. Profiling relied on immunoSEQ multiplex PCR, and the TCRdb table lists in-frame clones only, not all of them. The data hold 170,000 or so clones, with around 80% observed a single time. The material sequenced was PBMCs. The receptors were sampled from an older woman in good health and CMV-seropositive.

This clone was seen only once. V is TRBV2 and J is TRBJ1-6; maybe TRBD1 (5 bases). The CDR3 totals 14 residues. Germline assignment: CDR1 SNHLY and CDR2 FYNNEI. V was clipped by 6 bases and J by 10 bases, with 16 bases between them. CDR3 loop: CASRSTGARSPLHF. DNA for the CDR3: TGTGCCAGCAGATCTACAGGAGCTCGGTCACCCCTCCACTTT.

The CDR3 sequence: CASSLVKSGGLSYNEQFF. The CDR3 DNA reads TGTGCCAGCAGCTTAGTTAAGAGCGGGGGACTTTCCTACAATGAGCAGTTCTTC. The rearrangement links TRBV7-2 to TRBJ2-1; 8 positions agree with TRBD2. Germline V gives CDR1 SGHTA, CDR2 FQGNSA. This CDR3 region has 18 residues. Losses at the gene ends were 1 base for V and 1 base for J; bases not matched to a gene: 9.

The rearrangement links TRBV6-6 to TRBJ1-4; D is perhaps TRBD1 (6 bases). V gave up 7 bases and J gave up 8 bases, with 20 bases separating them. Germline values: CDR1 MNHNY, CDR2 SVGAGI (reference sequence). The CDR3 contains 15 residues. The CDR3 nucleotides read TGTGCCAGCAACCCAAGCCCCAGGCAGGGGGAAAAACTGTTTTTT. Translating it yields CASNPSPRQGEKLFF.

The table lists this clone with a few counts. This chain joins TRBV27 and TRBJ1-1; possibly TRBD1 for D (6 bases). This CDR3 has 15 amino acids. V lost 5 bases to trimming and J lost 0 bases, with 13 bases between them. Per germline, CDR1 MNHEY and CDR2 SMNVEV (reference sequence). For the CDR3, the DNA is TGTGCCAGCAGTGCACAGGGAGTGATGAACACTGAAGCTTTCTTT. Its protein product is CASSAQGVMNTEAFF.

As DNA, the CDR3 is TGTGCCAGCAGCCAAAGGGACAGTTACACCGGGGAGCTGTTTTTT. Amino acid sequence: CASSQRDSYTGELFF. The J gene is TRBJ2-2, the V gene TRBV4-2; TRBD1 agrees at 7 bases. With 2 bases clipped from V and 3 bases from J, the junction kept 3 bases outside the gene matches. This CDR3 is built from 15 residues. CDR1 LGHNA and CDR2 YNFKEQ come from the germline V gene.

The genes are TRBV2 and TRBJ2-2; 9 nucleotides match TRBD1. CDR1 SNHLY and CDR2 FYNNEI come from the germline V gene. V lost 8 bases, J lost 3 bases, and 4 bases stayed unmatched. The CDR3 spans 14 residues. The CDR3 nucleotides are TGTGCCAGCGGGGGGACAGGGTACACCGGGGAGCTGTTTTTT. Its protein product is CASGGTGYTGELFF.

The chain links TRBV5-1 to TRBJ1-1; D gene unclear. CDR1 is SGHRS, CDR2 YFSETQ, per germline. The length of the CDR3 is 16 residues. Trimming pared 0 bases from V and 0 bases from J, leaving 12 bases between. The CDR3 sequence: CASSLVPGSVNTEAFF. For the CDR3, the DNA is TGCGCCAGCAGCTTGGTCCCGGGGTCGGTGAACACTGAAGCTTTCTTT.

The chain links TRBV6-1 to TRBJ1-1; D is undetermined. Germline V gene sequence: CDR1 MNHNS, CDR2 SASEGT. Trimming removed 4 bases at V and 10 bases at J, with 13 bases between. The CDR3 has 12 residues. CDR3 loop: CASSAVQRLAFF. The DNA for the CDR3 is TGTGCCAGCAGTGCCGTACAGCGGCTAGCTTTCTTT.

The chain is built from TRBV5-4 and TRBJ2-3, with 14 bases aligning to TRBD2. The CDR3 loop spans 17 amino acids. V gave up 3 bases and J gave up 5 bases; unmatched junction bases: 8. Per the germline V gene, CDR1 is SGHNT and CDR2 is YYREEE (reference sequence). The DNA for the CDR3 is TGTGCCAGCAGCTGGGGACTAGCGGGAGATGTCAGAGATACGCAGTATTTT. Residues: CASSWGLAGDVRDTQYF.

V usage is TRBV25-1 and J usage is TRBJ1-6, with D perhaps TRBD1 (5 bases). CDR3 size: 15 residues. Looked up from germline, CDR1 is MGHDK and CDR2 is SYGVNS. The V end lost 0 bases, the J end lost 7 bases, and 10 bases lay between the germline ends. This CDR3 reads CASSEYSGVNSPLHF. CDR3 nucleotides: TGTGCCAGCAGTGAATATTCGGGGGTGAATTCACCCCTCCACTTT.

V gene TRBV5-1 combines with J gene TRBJ2-3; 10 nucleotides agree with TRBD2. The trim removed 5 bases at V and 3 bases at J, leaving 3 bases unmatched. CDR1 is SGHRS, CDR2 YFSETQ, per germline. The CDR3 is 14 residues long. CDR3 coding DNA: TGCGCCAGCAGGCCTAGCGGGGGAACAGATACGCAGTATTTT. The encoded protein is CASRPSGGTDTQYF.

The chain is built from TRBV2 and TRBJ1-1; D unresolved. Germline loops: CDR1 SNHLY, CDR2 FYNNEI. CDR3 length equals 13 residues. The ends were cut back, 6 bases at V and 1 base at J, with 9 bases in the middle. The CDR3 region has the DNA TGTGCCAGCAGGAAGGAGGGGAACACTGAAGCTTTCTTT. This codes for CASRKEGNTEAFF.

The chain is built from TRBV7-2 and TRBJ2-3; 12 nucleotides match TRBD2. There are 16 residues in the CDR3. The J segment lost 5 bases and the V segment lost 1 base, leaving 4 bases of the junction unmatched. The germline gives CDR1 SGHTA, CDR2 FQGNSA. CDR3 DNA: TGTGCCAGCAGCTTAGACCTAGCGGGAGGGCAAGATACGCAGTATTTT. Translation gives CASSLDLAGGQDTQYF.

Concerning this clone itself: Its ends do not fully match the called genes, so a read error is possible. The chain is built from TRBV10-3 and TRBJ1-5; D gene ambiguous. Germline V gene data show CDR1 as ENHRY and CDR2 as SYGVKD. The CDR3 runs to 14 residues. The CDR3 DNA follows: TGTGCCATCAGTGAGTCCGGGGTAAATCAGCCCCAGCGTTTT. Residues: CAISESGVNQPQRF.

This chain joins TRBV7-6 and TRBJ2-3, with D maybe TRBD2 (6 bases). CDR3 length: 16 amino acids. CDR1 and CDR2 from the germline V gene are SGHVS and FNYEAQ. The ends were cut back, 3 bases at V and 2 bases at J, with 15 bases in the middle. The CDR3 DNA reads as TGTGCCAGCAGCTTGGCCAAGGGCGGGGTCACAGATACGCAGTATTTT. It codes for CASSLAKGGVTDTQYF. Complete variable domain (other parts from reference TRBV7-6 and TRBJ2-3): GAGVSQSPRYKVTKRGQDVALRCDPISGHVSLYWYRQALGQGPEFLTYFNYEAQQDKSGLPNDRFSAERPEGSISTLTIQRTEQRDSAMYRCASSLAKGGVTDTQYFGPGTRLTVL.

The chain carries TRBV29-1 and TRBJ1-1, with 8 bases matching TRBD1. Per germline, CDR1 SQVTM and CDR2 ANQGSEA. The trim removed 4 bases at V and 10 bases at J, leaving 11 bases unmatched. This CDR3 region has 13 residues. In nucleotides, the CDR3 is TGCAGCGTTGTGAGGGCAGGGGGCGCCGCAGCTTTCTTT. It yields the protein CSVVRAGGAAAFF.

This clone was recorded a few times. The chain joins TRBV6-5 to TRBJ1-5; no clear D. Trimming pared 2 bases from V and 3 bases from J, leaving 11 bases between. Germline CDR1 MNHEY, CDR2 SVGAGI. CDR3 length: 15 amino acids. This chain's CDR3 is CASSYSQDTNQPQHF. The CDR3 region has the DNA TGTGCCAGCAGTTACAGTCAAGACACCAATCAGCCCCAGCATTTT.

This clone has only a few counts. The chain has TRBV9 and TRBJ2-1; D is perhaps TRBD2 (6 bases). CDR3 length equals 15 residues. The V and J ends lost 4 bases and 5 bases respectively, with 16 bases between them. CDR1 SGDLS and CDR2 YYNGEE come from the germline V gene. The CDR3 sequence: CASSTTGAGHNEQFF. The DNA for the CDR3 is TGTGCCAGCAGCACCACCGGGGCGGGACACAATGAGCAGTTCTTC.

The rearrangement links TRBV27 to TRBJ1-2, with TRBD1 matching over 7 bases. This CDR3 contains 14 residues. V shed 5 bases and J 7 bases; nucleotides not matched to a gene: 10. Germline V gene lookup returns CDR1 MNHEY and CDR2 SMNVEV (reference sequence). This CDR3 is CASSPLRGRSGYTF. DNA for the CDR3: TGTGCCAGCAGTCCACTAAGGGGGCGGAGTGGCTACACCTTC.

The rearrangement links TRBV1 to TRBJ1-2; TRBD1 is taken as the D call from the table, unchecked against the DNA. TRBV1 is a documented pseudogene. This CDR3 region has 14 residues. The CDR3 reads CTSLAGTTNYGYTF. CDR3 sequence (DNA): TGCACCAGCCTCGCCGGGACAACTAACTATGGCTACACCTTC.

V usage is TRBV5-4 and J usage is TRBJ1-2; possibly TRBD1 for D (6 bases). The germline V and J ends were trimmed by 3 bases and 0 bases, with 15 bases remaining between them. Germline V gene lookup returns CDR1 SGHNT and CDR2 YYREEE (reference sequence). The length of the CDR3 is 16 residues. CDR3 bases: TGTGCCAGCAGCTGGGGGGGCGGGGGAACTAACTATGGCTACACCTTC. This encodes CASSWGGGGTNYGYTF.

The gene calls are TRBV18 and TRBJ2-3; 10 bases line up with TRBD1. Trimming took 5 bases from V and 3 from J; bases not matched to a gene: 8. CDR1 and CDR2 from the germline V gene are KGHSH and LQKENI. This CDR3 comprises 16 residues. The CDR3 spells CASSATGTGETDTQYF. In DNA, the CDR3 is TGTGCCAGCTCAGCCACCGGGACAGGGGAGACAGATACGCAGTATTTT.

The V and J genes are TRBV7-3 and TRBJ2-5, with 9 bases matching TRBD1. TRBJ2-7 matches the DNA end more closely, so the J call is doubtful. This CDR3 spans 15 amino acids. Germline values: CDR1 SGHTA, CDR2 FQGTGA. The CDR3 DNA sequence: TGTGCCAGCAGCTTACTGCCGGGACAGGGCTACGAGCAGTACTTC. It yields the protein CASSLLPGQGYEQYF.

The chain couples TRBV6-5 to TRBJ2-7, with D tentatively TRBD2 (6 bases). Looked up from germline, CDR1 is MNHEY and CDR2 is SVGAGI. V lost 0 bases and J lost 0, with 12 bases in between. The CDR3 runs to 16 residues. The CDR3 sequence is CASSYSKRGSSYEQYF. The CDR3 DNA follows: TGTGCCAGCAGTTACTCGAAACGGGGGAGCTCCTACGAGCAGTACTTC.

V and J are TRBV6-5 and TRBJ1-5; D unresolved. V was pared by 4 bases and J by 11 bases, with 24 bases between. Germline V gene data show CDR1 as MNHEY and CDR2 as SVGAGI. CDR3 length: 16 residues. The CDR3 bases are TGTGCCAGCAGTTCCCAAAGGACGGCGCCGAGGGAGGCCCAGCATTTT. Its protein is CASSSQRTAPREAQHF.

The rearrangement links TRBV7-8 to TRBJ2-1, with TRBD2 matching 12 bases. After removal of 5 bases from V and 7 bases from J, the junction contained 9 bases not matched to a gene. Germline CDR1 is SGHVS and CDR2 is FQNEAQ. CDR3 size: 16 residues. CDR3 region: CASSLPGLAGRNEQFF. The CDR3 region has the DNA TGTGCCAGCAGCCTCCCGGGACTAGCGGGCCGGAATGAGCAGTTCTTC.

This clone has just a few counts. J is TRBJ1-2 and V is TRBV11-1; no clear D gene. Trimming removed 5 bases from V and 0 bases from J, with 16 bases in between. Germline-derived CDR1 and CDR2 are SGHAT and FQDESV (reference sequence). The CDR3 has 16 residues. CDR3 coding DNA: TGTGCCAGCAGCCCCCCGAACTTGGGCCCTAACTATGGCTACACCTTC. Amino acids: CASSPPNLGPNYGYTF.